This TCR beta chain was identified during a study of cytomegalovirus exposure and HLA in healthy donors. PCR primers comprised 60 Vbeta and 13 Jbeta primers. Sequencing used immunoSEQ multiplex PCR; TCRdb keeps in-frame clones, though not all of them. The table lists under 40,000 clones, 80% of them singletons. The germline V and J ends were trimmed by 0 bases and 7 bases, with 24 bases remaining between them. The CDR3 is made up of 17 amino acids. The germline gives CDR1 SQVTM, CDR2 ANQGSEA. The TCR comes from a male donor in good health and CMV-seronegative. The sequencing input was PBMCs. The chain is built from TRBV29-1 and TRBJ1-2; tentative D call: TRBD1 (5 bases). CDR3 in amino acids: CSVEDVGGRGVESGYTF. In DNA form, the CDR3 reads TGCAGCGTTGAAGACGTCGGGGGTAGAGGGGTGGAGTCTGGCTACACCTTC.